A selection of T cell receptor beta chains follows, all from one sample in a study of T-cell reconstitution after alpha-beta-depleted transplantation in children. In TCRdb, the PCR reads were re-called with MiXCR into one record per CDR3 protein. Found here are tens of thousands of distinct CDR3 sequences, approximately 6% of them singletons; the top ten hold about 30%. The specimen comprised PBMCs, mostly from graft donor cells, sampled 60 days after TCRalphabeta/CD19-depleted stem cell transplant. All receptors come from a female patient aged 2-9 years who had a stem cell transplant for aplastic anemia, so the T cells may come from the graft donor. CDR3s include the opening cysteine and the closing phenylalanine or tryptophan. Fields, in order: J gene, V gene, clone size, D gene, CDR3 protein, CDR3 DNA. A D gene is named only where the DNA matches it firmly. Only part of the rows carry a size: once, few, many, or a class if the clone is expanded.

>TRBJ2-2|TRBV4-3|many|-
CASSQSAGKTGELFF
TGCGCCAGCAGCCAAAGTGCAGGGAAAACCGGGGAGCTGTTTTTT
>TRBJ2-2|TRBV7-3|many|-
CASSSEQGRSTGELFF
TGTGCCAGCAGCTCAGAACAGGGAAGGAGCACCGGGGAGCTGTTTTTT
>TRBJ2-5|TRBV7-9|-|TRBD2
CASSPRPTSALLSPETQYF
TGTGCCAGCAGCCCCCGCCCGACTAGCGCCCTATTATCCCCAGAGACCCAGTACTTC
>TRBJ2-3|TRBV20-1|many|TRBD2
CSARGLAGDPDTQYF
TGCAGTGCTAGGGGACTAGCGGGGGACCCAGATACGCAGTATTTT
>TRBJ1-5|TRBV7-9|many|TRBD1
CASSFTGGRIQPQHF
TGTGCCAGCAGCTTTACAGGGGGCAGGATTCAGCCCCAGCATTTT
>TRBJ2-5|TRBV2|many|-
CASSEGTRMTQYF
TGTGCCAGCAGTGAGGGGACCAGAATGACCCAGTACTTC
>TRBJ2-5|TRBV3-1|many|TRBD2
CASSQGDTAGGLETQYF
TGTGCCAGCAGCCAAGGGGATACAGCGGGAGGGCTAGAGACCCAGTACTTC
>TRBJ2-3|TRBV5-5|many|-
CASSSHRLGGQGSTDTQYF
TGTGCCAGCAGCTCACACCGACTCGGGGGGCAGGGGAGCACAGATACGCAGTATTTT
>TRBJ2-2|TRBV9|few|-
CASSAPGARLGGELFF
TGTGCCAGCAGCGCGCCTGGCGCCCGGTTGGGCGGGGAGCTGTTTTTT
>TRBJ1-6|TRBV3-1|few|-
CASSQTGNYNSPLHF
TGTGCCAGCAGCCAAACCGGGAACTATAATTCACCCCTCCACTTT
>TRBJ2-7|TRBV16|many|-
CASSQISGVYEQYF
TGTGCCAGCAGCCAAATTTCAGGGGTCTACGAGCAGTACTTC
>TRBJ2-7|TRBV18|few|TRBD1
CASSPRAAGQGAYEQYF
TGTGCCAGCTCACCTCGGGCGGCTGGACAGGGGGCCTACGAGCAGTACTTC
>TRBJ2-3|TRBV7-3|many|TRBD2
CASSLSGSADTQYF
TGTGCCAGCAGCTTGAGCGGGAGCGCAGATACGCAGTATTTT
>TRBJ2-7|TRBV24-1|many|-
CATSDRNYEQYF
TGTGCCACCTCGGACAGAAACTACGAGCAGTACTTC
>TRBJ1-6|TRBV7-2|many|-
CASSSEGRGLAPLHF
TGTGCCAGCAGCTCCGAGGGTAGGGGATTGGCACCCCTCCACTTT
>TRBJ2-7|TRBV28|many|TRBD1
CASSPLTGVLYEQYF
TGTGCCAGCAGTCCGCTGACAGGGGTTTTGTACGAGCAGTACTTC
>TRBJ1-1|TRBV29-1|many|TRBD1
CSVVVGQGLNTEAFF
TGCAGCGTTGTCGTTGGACAGGGGCTAAACACTGAAGCTTTCTTT
>TRBJ2-7|TRBV7-8|-|-
CASSSQGGGPYEQYF
TGTGCCAGCAGCTCTCAAGGGGGGGGCCCCTACGAGCAGTACTTC
>TRBJ2-6|TRBV12-3/TRBV12-4|many|-
CASSFRGTPFGANVLTF
TGTGCCAGCAGTTTCCGGGGCACCCCTTTTGGGGCCAACGTCCTGACTTTC
>TRBJ1-5|TRBV11-2|once|-
CASSLESNQPQHF
TGTGCCAGCAGCTTAGAAAGCAATCAGCCCCAGCATTTT
>TRBJ2-7|TRBV7-2|many|-
CASSSQGHAYEQYF
TGTGCCAGCAGCTCCCAGGGCCATGCCTACGAGCAGTACTTC
>TRBJ2-7|TRBV6-6|many|-
CASRVDSYEQYF
TGTGCCAGCAGAGTCGACAGCTACGAGCAGTACTTC
>TRBJ2-7|TRBV18|-|-
CASSFSDYEQYF
TGTGCCAGCTCATTCTCCGATTACGAGCAGTACTTC
>TRBJ2-7|TRBV6-2/TRBV6-3|many|-
CASSYQETGSYEQYF
TGTGCCAGCAGTTACCAGGAGACCGGCTCCTACGAGCAGTACTTC
>TRBJ2-1|TRBV18|-|TRBD2
CASSPIQSGGAYNEQFF
TGTGCCAGCTCACCAATACAGTCGGGGGGGGCTTACAATGAGCAGTTCTTC
>TRBJ2-5|TRBV12-3/TRBV12-4|many|TRBD2
CASSLGGSRETQYF
TGTGCCAGCAGTTTGGGCGGGAGTCGGGAGACCCAGTACTTC
>TRBJ2-6|TRBV6-6|-|-
CASSSGGHSGANVLTF
TGTGCCAGCAGTTCCGGGGGCCACTCTGGGGCCAACGTCCTGACTTTC
>TRBJ1-5|TRBV7-2|many|TRBD1
CASSARGPSYSNQPQHF
TGTGCCAGCAGCGCCAGGGGGCCATCATATAGCAATCAGCCCCAGCATTTT
>TRBJ1-2|TRBV20-1|many|-
CSTLGTVPGYTF
TGCAGTACTCTCGGGACGGTGCCTGGCTACACCTTC
>TRBJ2-5|TRBV6-1|many|-
CASSDGYTEETQYF
TGTGCCAGCAGTGACGGGTATACAGAAGAGACCCAGTACTTC
>TRBJ1-4|TRBV10-1|many|-
CASSESGRDGEKLFF
TGCGCCAGCAGTGAGTCGGGCAGGGATGGTGAAAAACTGTTTTTT
>TRBJ2-7|TRBV20-1|many|-
CSAREGLVDYEQYF
TGCAGTGCTAGAGAGGGACTGGTTGACTACGAGCAGTACTTC
>TRBJ2-1|TRBV5-4|many|TRBD2
CASSFLSGTSGDVQFF
TGTGCCAGCAGCTTTCTATCCGGGACTAGCGGGGATGTGCAGTTCTTC
>TRBJ2-3|TRBV10-3|many|TRBD2
CAIKLGLAGGWGSTDTQYF
TGTGCCATCAAACTTGGACTAGCGGGAGGATGGGGGAGCACAGATACGCAGTATTTT
>TRBJ2-3|TRBV29-1|many|-
CSVIGSGDTQYF
TGCAGCGTTATAGGGTCGGGAGATACGCAGTATTTT
>TRBJ2-7|TRBV5-1|many|-
CASSLAPPSYEQYF
TGCGCCAGCAGCTTGGCCCCCCCATCCTACGAGCAGTACTTC
>TRBJ1-1|TRBV7-9|many|TRBD1
CASSLGQGESNTEAFF
TGTGCCAGCAGCTTAGGACAGGGGGAAAGTAACACTGAAGCTTTCTTT
>TRBJ1-1|TRBV12-3/TRBV12-4|many|-
CASRGWGNTEAFF
TGTGCCAGCAGGGGATGGGGGAACACTGAAGCTTTCTTT
>TRBJ2-5|TRBV11-3|-|-
CASSLDSQETQYF
TGTGCCAGCAGCTTAGACAGCCAAGAGACCCAGTACTTC
>TRBJ2-7|TRBV20-1|many|TRBD1
CSARDRDSSYEQYF
TGCAGTGCTAGAGATCGGGACAGCTCCTACGAGCAGTACTTC
>TRBJ2-7|TRBV5-1|many|TRBD1
CASSSTGAEQYF
TGCGCCAGCAGCTCAACAGGGGCCGAGCAGTACTTC